A selection of T cell receptor beta chains follows, all from one sample in a study of blood T cells in healthy people across ages. From the 5' RACE reads, TCRdb called clonotypes with MiXCR, one entry per CDR3 protein. The sample shows roughly 1.9 million distinct CDR3 sequences, 30% to 40% of them seen only once. Sequencing was done on a sample of blood. All receptors derive from a human donor in good health. Each CDR3 is given with its conserved first and last residue. The D gene is left open where the match is weak. The listing skips clone size in some rows; elsewhere it reads once, few, many or a size class.

TRBJ1-4	NA	NA	15	TRBV30	CAWSAGVATNEKRFF	TGTGCCTGGAGTGCGGGGGTGGCGACTAATGAAAAACGGTTTTTT
TRBJ1-5	once	NA	15	TRBV12-3/TRBV12-4	CASSQLNPQNQPQHF	TGTGCCAGCAGCCAGCTCAATCCCCAGAATCAGCCCCAGCATTTT
TRBJ2-3	NA	TRBD2	16	TRBV5-1	CASSLSSGGPWDTQYF	TGCGCCAGCAGCTTGTCTAGCGGGGGTCCGTGGGATACGCAGTATTTT
TRBJ2-5	NA	NA	14	TRBV20-1	CSASSPDPTPEQYF	TGCAGTGCTAGCAGTCCGGATCCAACACCGGAGCAGTACTTC
TRBJ2-4	once	NA	14	TRBV7-3	CASSLTPISNIQYF	TGTGCCAGCAGCTTAACCCCAATTAGTAACATTCAGTACTTC
TRBJ2-7	NA	NA	13	TRBV29-1	CSVGSSVRYEQYF	TGCAGCGTTGGTTCCAGTGTACGCTACGAGCAGTACTTC
TRBJ1-4	NA	NA	14	TRBV20-1	CSARDRGGFEKLFF	TGCAGTGCTAGAGATCGGGGCGGTTTTGAAAAACTGTTTTTT
TRBJ2-7	few	TRBD1	15	TRBV7-2	CASSLGWDRFYEQYF	TGTGCCAGCAGCTTAGGATGGGACAGGTTCTACGAGCAGTACTTC
TRBJ2-6	NA	NA	18	TRBV6-2/TRBV6-3	CASSYSPPGFAGANVLTF	TGTGCCAGCAGTTACTCCCCCCCTGGGTTCGCTGGGGCCAACGTCCTGACTTTC
TRBJ1-6	NA	NA	15	TRBV20-1	CSARDRRQGSSPLHF	TGCAGTGCTAGAGATCGAAGGCAGGGCAGTTCACCCCTCCACTTT
TRBJ1-1	few	NA	14	TRBV7-9	CASSLFAENTEAFF	TGTGCCAGCAGCTTATTCGCAGAGAACACTGAAGCTTTCTTT
TRBJ1-5	few	TRBD1	17	TRBV6-2/TRBV6-3	CASSPGTGFQGNQPQHF	TGTGCCAGCAGTCCCGGGACAGGGTTTCAGGGCAATCAGCCCCAGCATTTT
TRBJ2-7	NA	NA	15	TRBV5-1	CASSLEQGPYYEQYF	TGCGCCAGCAGCTTGGAACAGGGACCTTACTACGAGCAGTACTTC
TRBJ2-1	few	TRBD1	14	TRBV29-1	CSVSGTGVYNEQFF	TGCAGCGTTTCCGGAACAGGGGTATACAATGAGCAGTTCTTC
TRBJ2-3	few	TRBD1	15	TRBV7-2	CASSLGTGGQDTQYF	TGTGCCAGCAGCTTAGGGACAGGGGGTCAAGATACGCAGTATTTT
TRBJ2-1	many	NA	13	TRBV12-3/TRBV12-4	CASSLSDGNEQFF	TGTGCCAGCAGCCTCTCCGATGGTAATGAGCAGTTCTTC
TRBJ2-3	few	TRBD1	15	TRBV20-1	CSASHRGVITDTQYF	TGCAGTGCTAGCCACAGGGGGGTTATCACAGATACGCAGTATTTT
TRBJ1-2	few	TRBD1	14	TRBV2	CASSEGQGRSGYTF	TGTGCCAGCAGTGAAGGACAGGGGAGATCTGGCTACACCTTC
TRBJ1-5	few	NA	14	TRBV6-2/TRBV6-3	CASSYARDNQPQHF	TGTGCCAGCAGTTACGCTCGAGATAATCAGCCCCAGCATTTT
TRBJ1-2	NA	NA	15	TRBV15	CATSRDPGRSYGYTF	TGTGCCACCAGCAGAGATCCGGGCAGAAGTTATGGCTACACCTTC
TRBJ2-4	NA	NA	16	TRBV20-1	CSASSRDSEAINIQYF	TGCAGTGCTAGTAGCCGGGATTCGGAAGCAATAAACATTCAGTACTTC
TRBJ2-1	few	NA	14	TRBV29-1	CSVVRASSYNEQFF	TGCAGCGTTGTGCGAGCGTCCTCCTACAATGAGCAGTTCTTC
TRBJ1-1	NA	NA	13	TRBV29-1	CSVCRESCTEAFF	TGCAGCGTTTGCAGGGAGAGTTGCACTGAAGCTTTCTTT
TRBJ2-3	NA	NA	13	TRBV29-1	CSVEDSQDETQYF	TGCAGCGTTGAAGATAGCCAGGATGAGACGCAGTATTTT
TRBJ1-1	NA	NA	11	TRBV7-9	CASTSRVETFF	TGTGCCAGCACTAGTCGGGTAGAAACTTTCTTT
TRBJ2-6	many	NA	17	TRBV15	CATSSGLTGTGANVLTF	TGTGCCACCAGCAGCGGACTAACAGGGACTGGGGCCAACGTCCTGACTTTC
TRBJ1-6	NA	NA	16	TRBV5-5	CASSLGRGGPSSPLHF	TGTGCCAGCAGCTTGGGTAGGGGCGGCCCCAGTTCACCCCTCCACTTT
TRBJ2-7	few	TRBD1	17	TRBV4-3	CASSHRPGQAEIYEQYF	TGCGCCAGCAGCCATCGTCCGGGACAGGCGGAAATCTACGAGCAGTACTTC
TRBJ1-6	NA	NA	16	TRBV4-3	CASSQDGSGVNSPLHF	TGCGCCAGCAGCCAAGATGGTTCAGGGGTAAATTCACCCCTCCACTTT
TRBJ2-5	NA	TRBD2	13	TRBV5-1	CASSPGLVQTQYF	TGCGCCAGCAGCCCGGGACTAGTACAGACCCAGTACTTC
TRBJ1-4	NA	NA	13	TRBV10-3	CATSDRENEKLFF	TGTGCCACATCGGACAGAGAGAATGAAAAACTGTTTTTT
TRBJ1-5	NA	NA	13	TRBV20-1	CSARDNPNQPQHF	TGCAGTGCTAGAGATAACCCCAATCAGCCCCAGCATTTT
TRBJ1-2	NA	TRBD1	15	TRBV6-2/TRBV6-3	CASSRWTGGLGGYTF	TGTGCCAGCAGTCGATGGACAGGGGGCTTAGGAGGCTACACCTTC
TRBJ1-2	few	NA	15	TRBV27	CASSLLPPGNYGYTF	TGTGCCAGCAGTTTATTGCCCCCAGGGAACTATGGCTACACCTTC
TRBJ1-5	few	NA	15	TRBV7-9	CASSLRGGGEQPQHF	TGTGCCAGCAGCTTACGCGGGGGAGGGGAACAGCCCCAGCATTTT
TRBJ2-7	few	NA	14	TRBV12-3/TRBV12-4	CASSFPGESSEQYF	TGTGCCAGCAGTTTCCCGGGGGAGAGTTCAGAGCAGTACTTC
TRBJ1-1	once	NA	16	TRBV4-1	CASSLNRGTMDTEAFF	TGCGCCAGCAGCCTGAACAGAGGGACTATGGACACTGAAGCTTTCTTT
TRBJ2-7	few	TRBD2	19	TRBV7-2	CASSLETSGGAPSSYEQYF	TGTGCCAGCAGCTTAGAGACTAGCGGGGGGGCTCCGAGCTCCTACGAGCAGTACTTC
TRBJ2-7	few	NA	13	TRBV12-3/TRBV12-4	CASSYTATYEQYF	TGTGCCAGCAGTTATACAGCTACCTACGAGCAGTACTTC
TRBJ1-2	NA	NA	13	TRBV29-1	CSVEGVGDYGYTF	TGCAGCGTGGAGGGGGTGGGAGACTATGGCTACACCTTC
TRBJ1-5	NA	NA	20	TRBV10-3	CAISEMGGWGRETSNQPQHF	TGTGCCATCAGTGAGATGGGGGGATGGGGCAGGGAAACTAGCAATCAGCCCCAGCATTTT
TRBJ2-1	few	NA	14	TRBV4-3	CASSQFITDDEQFF	TGCGCCAGCAGCCAATTTATAACAGACGATGAGCAGTTCTTC
TRBJ1-2	NA	TRBD1	16	TRBV9	CASTAEQGGVLRGYTF	TGTGCCAGCACCGCCGAACAGGGGGGAGTTCTACGTGGCTACACCTTC
TRBJ2-1	NA	NA	14	TRBV6-5	CASRSGTAYNEQFF	TGTGCCAGCAGGTCCGGGACTGCTTACAATGAGCAGTTCTTC
TRBJ2-5	NA	NA	15	TRBV12-3/TRBV12-4	CASTVGGGTQETQYF	TGTGCCAGCACCGTGGGCGGGGGCACACAAGAGACCCAGTACTTC
TRBJ2-7	NA	NA	15	TRBV12-3/TRBV12-4	CASSGLGGWSYEQYF	TGTGCCAGCAGTGGGTTAGGGGGGTGGAGTTACGAGCAGTACTTC
TRBJ2-7	few	NA	14	TRBV10-3	CAIRDSVSSYEQYF	TGTGCCATCAGAGACAGCGTAAGCTCCTACGAGCAGTACTTC
TRBJ1-4	few	NA	15	TRBV28	CASSTPGATNEKLFF	TGTGCCAGCAGTACCCCCGGGGCAACTAATGAAAAACTGTTTTTT